A selection of T cell receptor beta chains follows, all from one sample in a study of T cell repertoires in ileal Crohn's disease. The data were produced by immunoSEQ multiplex PCR, yet TCRdb's version contains in-frame clones alone and is incomplete. The sample carries around 2,000 clones, around two thirds recorded once. Sequenced input: ileal tissue. These receptor sequences come from an adult with Crohn's disease. Both conserved end residues are part of each CDR3. D genes are given only for firm matches. The listing skips clone size in some rows; elsewhere it reads once, few, many or a size class.

j_call | v_call | d_call | cdr3_length | clone_size | cdr3_aa | cdr3_nt
TRBJ2-7 | TRBV5-1 | TRBD2 | 12 | . | CASSIGTNEQYF | TGCGCCAGCAGCATCGGGACTAACGAGCAGTACTTC
TRBJ2-6 | TRBV5-1 | TRBD1 | 16 | . | CASRRQGDSGANVLTF | TGCGCCAGCAGAAGACAGGGCGACTCTGGGGCCAACGTCCTGACTTTC
TRBJ1-1 | TRBV7-9 | . | 14 | . | CASSFTVMNTEAFF | TGTGCCAGCAGCTTTACAGTCATGAACACTGAAGCTTTCTTT
TRBJ1-2 | TRBV30 | . | 12 | . | CAWSATGSGYTF | TGTGCCTGGAGTGCAACAGGGAGTGGCTACACCTTC
TRBJ1-2 | TRBV6-1 | TRBD1 | 17 | . | CASSEFRGRGQFGGYTF | TGTGCCAGCAGTGAATTTAGAGGCAGGGGGCAATTTGGTGGCTACACCTTC
TRBJ1-5 | TRBV10-3 | . | 13 | . | CAISGQEMEPQHF | TGTGCCATCAGTGGACAGGAGATGGAGCCCCAGCATTTT
TRBJ1-2 | TRBV7-9 | . | 16 | large | CASRGNGGGMFGGYTF | TGTGCCAGCAGAGGGAATGGGGGAGGGATGTTTGGTGGCTACACCTTC
TRBJ1-5 | TRBV7-9 | . | 12 | . | CASSPQTGPQHF | TGTGCCAGCAGCCCACAAACAGGGCCCCAGCATTTT
TRBJ1-1 | TRBV6-4 | . | 13 | . | CASSAGENTEAFF | TGTGCCAGCAGTGCCGGAGAGAACACTGAAGCTTTCTTT
TRBJ2-3 | TRBV18 | . | 16 | . | CASSPLLADTTDTQYF | TGTGCCAGCTCACCGCTTCTCGCGGATACCACAGATACGCAGTATTTT
TRBJ2-3 | TRBV2 | . | 14 | . | CASKRGTGTDTQYF | TGTGCCAGCAAAAGGGGAACCGGGACAGATACGCAGTATTTT
TRBJ2-4 | TRBV7-9 | TRBD1 | 13 | . | CASSETGRNIQYF | TGTGCCAGCAGCGAGACAGGGAGAAACATTCAGTACTTC
TRBJ1-2 | TRBV6-4 | TRBD1 | 13 | large | CASKGQKDGGYTF | TGTGCCAGCAAGGGACAGAAAGATGGTGGCTACACCTTC
TRBJ2-7 | TRBV7-8 | TRBD1 | 13 | . | CASSLDRVYEQYF | TGTGCCAGCAGCTTGGACAGGGTTTACGAGCAGTACTTC
TRBJ2-1 | TRBV15 | TRBD2 | 16 | . | CATSRAGLADYNEQFF | TGTGCCACCAGCAGAGCGGGACTAGCGGACTACAATGAGCAGTTCTTC
TRBJ2-1 | TRBV9 | . | 15 | . | CASSQRGDRGNEQFF | TGTGCCAGCAGCCAGCGGGGGGACAGGGGCAATGAGCAGTTCTTC
TRBJ2-5 | TRBV11-2 | TRBD1 | 14 | once | CASSLVRTGETQYF | TGTGCCAGCAGCTTAGTTCGGACAGGGGAGACCCAGTACTTC
TRBJ2-1 | TRBV2 | TRBD1 | 14 | . | CASSDGQGRNEQFF | TGTGCCAGCAGTGACGGACAGGGGAGGAATGAGCAGTTCTTC
TRBJ1-6 | TRBV10-3 | . | 16 | few | CAIREQGKGDFSPLHF | TGTGCCATCAGAGAACAGGGTAAAGGGGATTTTTCACCCCTCCACTTT
TRBJ2-1 | TRBV18 | TRBD2 | 19 | few | CASSPPPSGSPPYYNEQFF | TGTGCCAGCTCACCACCTCCCAGCGGGAGCCCCCCCTACTACAATGAGCAGTTCTTC
TRBJ1-4 | TRBV30 | TRBD1 | 15 | . | CAWSAYFRDSEKLFF | TGTGCCTGGAGTGCTTATTTCCGGGACAGCGAAAAACTGTTTTTT
TRBJ1-1 | TRBV4-3 | . | 16 | . | CASSQDPWGVNTEAFF | TGCGCCAGCAGCCAGGACCCCTGGGGGGTGAACACTGAAGCTTTCTTT